This TCR beta chain is drawn from a study of blood T cell repertoires in COVID-19. Study-level background: Some COVID-19 samples were acute and others convalescent; all came from the United States, Italy and Spain. T cells, B-cell-depleted T cells, or PBMCs provided the cDNA or gDNA that served as material.

Per the study methods: Quantification of nucleated cells was approximated via reference gene primer amplification. The data were produced by immunoSEQ multiplex PCR, yet TCRdb's version contains in-frame clones alone and is incomplete. The V and J calls and clone size were taken over from that table, and D and trimming were inferred from the DNA. The table records under 400,000 clones, 88% of them present only once. Sequenced: peripheral blood. This clonotype was obtained from a woman in her twenties or thirties with COVID-19, enrolled during active disease.

CDR3: CASKGTEGNIQYF. Here the CDR3 DNA reads TGTGCCAGCAAAGGGACGGAGGGGAACATTCAGTACTTC. The chain combines TRBV2 with TRBJ2-4, with D maybe TRBD2 (6 bases). The V end was cut by 7 bases, the J end by 7 bases, with 14 bases between. The CDR3 loop spans 13 amino acids. Per the germline V gene, CDR1 is SNHLY and CDR2 is FYNNEI.